A single sample is the source of the 9 T cell receptor beta chains below, sequenced in a study of T-cell reconstitution after alpha-beta-depleted transplantation in children. Unique molecular identifiers were incorporated into the prepared TCRbeta library. MiXCR was run by TCRdb on the PCR reads, yielding one entry per CDR3 protein. The sample lists some 590,000 distinct CDR3 sequences, roughly a tenth occurring once. Sequencing was performed on PBMCs from the stem cell graft donor, taken from the stem cell graft. These receptors were taken from a human donor who donated a stem cell graft to a child with acute myeloid leukemia.

This clonotype was detected many times. The CDR3 coding sequence is TGTGCCAGCAGCCAGGGACAGAACACTGAAGCTTTCTTT. Protein: CASSQGQNTEAFF. The gene calls are TRBV12-3 or TRBV12-4 and TRBJ1-1, with D tentatively TRBD1 (6 bases). The CDR3 is 13 residues long. Trimming took off 6 bases at V and 1 base at J, with 9 bases between the two ends.

This clonotype occurred many times. This chain connects TRBV27 to TRBJ2-5; 15 bases match TRBD2. In germline, CDR1 is MNHEY, CDR2 SMNVEV (reference sequence). The CDR3 spans 18 residues. The V and J ends lost 4 bases and 0 bases, in that order; junction bases with no gene match: 6. The CDR3: CASSSGTSGRRYQETQYF. CDR3 coding DNA: TGTGCCAGCAGTTCCGGGACTAGCGGGAGGCGATACCAAGAGACCCAGTACTTC.

The chain joins TRBV25-1 to TRBJ1-4; D is possibly TRBD1 (5 bases). The CDR3 consists of 14 residues. V lost 1 base and J 2 bases, leaving 5 bases between the germline ends. The germline CDR1 and CDR2 sequences are MGHDK and SYGVNS. In DNA form, the CDR3 reads TGTGCCAGCAGTGAATGGGACACTAATGAAAAACTGTTTTTT. Residues: CASSEWDTNEKLFF.

Only a few counts were recorded for this clonotype. This chain connects TRBV20-1 to TRBJ2-1; tentatively, D is TRBD2 (5 bases). The CDR3 is 14 residues long. V lost 6 bases and J 7 bases, leaving 19 bases between the germline ends. Germline V CDR1 and CDR2: DFQATT, SNEGSKA (reference sequence). The CDR3 here is CSASKRTRSNEQFF. The CDR3, as DNA: TGCAGTGCCTCGAAGCGGACCCGATCGAATGAGCAGTTCTTC.

This clonotype was recorded at least ten times. The chain links TRBV29-1 to TRBJ1-1, with D uncertain. There are 13 residues in the CDR3. The V and J ends lost 2 bases and 3 bases respectively, with 10 bases between them. The germline V gene encodes CDR1 SQVTM and CDR2 ANQGSEA. The chain's CDR3 is CSVEKDGHTEAFF. The CDR3, as DNA: TGCAGCGTTGAAAAAGACGGCCACACTGAAGCTTTCTTT.

V gene TRBV7-9 combines with J gene TRBJ2-1; TRBD1 matches 9 bases. This CDR3 comprises 16 residues. With 6 bases clipped from V and 0 bases from J, the junction kept 6 bases outside the gene matches. Germline V CDR1 and CDR2: SEHNR, FQNEAQ (reference sequence). The CDR3 region is CASRTRTGASYNEQFF. The CDR3 DNA sequence: TGTGCCAGCAGGACGAGGACAGGGGCCTCCTACAATGAGCAGTTCTTC. Together with reference TRBV7-9 and TRBJ2-1, the CDR3 gives the full variable domain: DTGVSQNPRHKITKRGQNVTFRCDPISEHNRLYWYRQTLGQGPEFLTYFQNEAQLEKSRLLSDRFSAERPKGSFSTLEIQRTEQGDSAMYLCASRTRTGASYNEQFFGPGTRLTVL.

This clonotype was seen at least ten times. The chain employs TRBV9 and TRBJ2-6; D might be TRBD2 (6 bases). This CDR3 contains 15 residues. From germline, CDR1 is SGDLS and CDR2 YYNGEE. V shed 3 bases and J shed 4 bases, with 11 bases lying between them. The CDR3 spells CASSEGTLGANVLTF. The CDR3 region has the DNA TGTGCCAGCAGCGAGGGGACTCTCGGGGCCAACGTCCTGACTTTC.

The chain is built from TRBV10-3 and TRBJ2-2; TRBD2 aligns across 8 bases. Germline CDR1 ENHRY, CDR2 SYGVKD. The CDR3 covers 15 residues. Unmatched junction bases numbered 5, after V lost 3 bases and J lost 5 bases. Written as DNA, the CDR3 is TGTGCCATCAGTGATCTAAGCGGGAGTACCGGGGAGCTGTTTTTT. Encoded protein: CAISDLSGSTGELFF.

The chain's CDR3 is CAWNQGNNYGYTF. CDR3 nucleotides: TGTGCCTGGAACCAGGGGAACAACTATGGCTACACCTTC. V is TRBV30 and J is TRBJ1-2; tentative D call: TRBD1 (6 bases). The CDR3 covers 13 residues. CDR1 and CDR2 from the germline V gene are GTSNPN and SVGIG (reference sequence). V gave up 4 bases and J gave up 2 bases, with 11 bases separating them.